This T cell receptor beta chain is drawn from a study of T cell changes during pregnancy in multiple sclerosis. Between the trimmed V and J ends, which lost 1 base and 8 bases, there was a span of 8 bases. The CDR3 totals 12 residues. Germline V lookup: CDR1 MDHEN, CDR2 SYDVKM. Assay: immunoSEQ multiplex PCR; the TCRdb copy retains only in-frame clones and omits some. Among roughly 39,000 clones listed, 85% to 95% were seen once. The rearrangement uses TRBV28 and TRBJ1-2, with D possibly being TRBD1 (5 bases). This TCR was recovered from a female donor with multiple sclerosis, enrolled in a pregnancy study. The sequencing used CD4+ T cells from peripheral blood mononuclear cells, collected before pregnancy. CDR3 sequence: CASSLSGKGYTF. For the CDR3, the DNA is TGTGCCAGCAGTTTATCAGGGAAAGGCTACACCTTC.